The 10 T cell receptor beta chains given below trace back to one sample, sequenced in a study of CD8 T cells in ankylosing spondylitis. TCRdb analysed the 5' RACE reads with MiXCR anew, one entry per CDR3 protein. Of about 10,000 distinct CDR3 sequences listed, around 6% were seen once; the top ten hold around 41%. The material sequenced was blood, either unsorted or a sorted T cell fraction (not recorded which). These receptors all come from a female donor with ankylosing spondylitis or in good health (not recorded which).

This clonotype was seen more than once but under ten times. The chain employs TRBV9 and TRBJ2-1, with 8 bases that match TRBD2. The germline V gene encodes CDR1 SGDLS and CDR2 YYNGEE. V lost 4 bases and J lost 7; bases outside the gene matches: 13. CDR3 length equals 16 residues. The CDR3 DNA sequence: TGTGCCAGCAGCCCGAGGGAGCGGGAGATAGGGAATGAGCAGTTCTTC. This sequence encodes CASSPREREIGNEQFF.

At least ten counts were recorded for this clonotype. J is TRBJ2-2 and V is TRBV9, with 10 bases identical to TRBD2. Germline V lookup: CDR1 SGDLS, CDR2 YYNGEE. The CDR3 contains 15 residues. Trimming removed 6 bases from V and 0 bases from J; junction bases left unmatched: 2. In nucleotides, the CDR3 is TGTGCCAGCACCGGACTAGCGGCGAACACCGGGGAGCTGTTTTTT. This encodes CASTGLAANTGELFF.

The table lists this clonotype with many counts. This chain uses TRBV9 with TRBJ1-1; the D is unclear. This CDR3 spans 14 amino acids. Per the germline V gene, CDR1 is SGDLS and CDR2 is YYNGEE. Between the trimmed V and J ends, which lost 0 bases and 0 bases, there was a span of 6 bases. CDR3 residues: CASSVAYMNTEAFF. CDR3 in DNA: TGTGCCAGCAGCGTAGCATATATGAACACTGAAGCTTTCTTT.

The table lists this clonotype with many counts. The gene calls are TRBV9 and TRBJ1-2; 9 bases line up with TRBD1. The germline V gene has CDR1 SGDLS and CDR2 YYNGEE. Trimming cost V 4 bases and J 4 bases; bases outside gene matches: 11. The CDR3 totals 16 residues. The DNA for the CDR3 is TGTGCCAGCAGCTCCTCGCCAGGACAGGGGAGCTATGGCTACACCTTC. As protein: CASSSSPGQGSYGYTF. Complete variable domain (other parts from reference TRBV9 and TRBJ1-2): DSGVTQTPKHLITATGQRVTLRCSPRSGDLSVYWYQQSLDQGLQFLIQYYNGEERAKGNILERFSAQQFPDLHSELNLSSLELGDSALYFCASSSSPGQGSYGYTFGSGTRLTVV.

By its share, this clonotype is medium-sized (0.01 to 0.1%). The V gene is TRBV9, the J gene TRBJ1-2; TRBD1 agrees at 7 bases. The CDR3 is made up of 15 amino acids. Looked up from germline, CDR1 is SGDLS and CDR2 is YYNGEE. Unmatched junction bases numbered 5, after V lost 3 bases and J lost 0 bases. The CDR3 sequence is CASSAQTGANYGYTF. For the CDR3, the DNA is TGTGCCAGCAGCGCCCAAACAGGGGCTAACTATGGCTACACCTTC. Full variable domain (remainder filled in from reference TRBV9 and TRBJ1-2): DSGVTQTPKHLITATGQRVTLRCSPRSGDLSVYWYQQSLDQGLQFLIQYYNGEERAKGNILERFSAQQFPDLHSELNLSSLELGDSALYFCASSAQTGANYGYTFGSGTRLTVV.

This clonotype was seen only a few times. V and J are TRBV9 and TRBJ1-2; the D is unclear. V was cut by 5 bases and J by 4 bases, with 12 bases left in between. In germline, CDR1 is SGDLS, CDR2 YYNGEE. The CDR3 length is 13 residues. The CDR3 sequence is CASRSGSGYGYTF. The DNA of the CDR3 is TGTGCCAGCAGATCTGGCTCAGGCTATGGCTACACCTTC.

In its sample, this clonotype is medium-sized. The rearrangement links TRBV9 to TRBJ2-7; TRBD2 matches at 7 bases. With V trimmed by 4 bases and J by 5 bases, 9 bases remained unmatched. Per the germline V gene, CDR1 is SGDLS and CDR2 is YYNGEE. This CDR3 has 14 residues. CDR3 loop: CASSTTSSSHEQYF. Here the CDR3 DNA reads TGTGCCAGCAGCACGACTAGCTCATCCCACGAGCAGTACTTC. Looking up the rest from reference TRBV9 and TRBJ2-7 gives the full variable domain: DSGVTQTPKHLITATGQRVTLRCSPRSGDLSVYWYQQSLDQGLQFLIQYYNGEERAKGNILERFSAQQFPDLHSELNLSSLELGDSALYFCASSTTSSSHEQYFGPGTRLTVT.

Ten or more counts support this clonotype. The rearrangement joins TRBV9 to TRBJ2-1; D is tentatively TRBD1 or TRBD2 (5 bases each). The CDR3 loop spans 17 amino acids. The germline V and J ends were trimmed by 3 bases and 1 base, with 17 bases remaining between them. Looked up from germline, CDR1 is SGDLS and CDR2 is YYNGEE. The CDR3 sequence: CASSASGTPGSYNEQFF. The DNA of the CDR3 is TGTGCCAGCAGCGCATCCGGGACCCCCGGGTCCTACAATGAGCAGTTCTTC.

The CDR3 loop is CASSVGGVAGELFF. CDR3 bases: TGTGCCAGCAGCGTTGGGGGGGTCGCCGGGGAGCTGTTTTTT. This chain connects TRBV9 to TRBJ2-2; 7 bases line up with TRBD2. The CDR3 sequence is 14 residues long. The ends lost 2 bases at V and 6 bases at J; junction bases unmatched: 4. The V gene's germline CDR1 is SGDLS and CDR2 YYNGEE.

This clonotype is medium-sized by share. The chain has TRBV9 and TRBJ2-6; no definite D call. The germline gives CDR1 SGDLS, CDR2 YYNGEE. There are 14 residues in the CDR3. V was pared by 2 bases and J by 0 bases, with 3 bases between. CDR3: CASSVGSGANVLTF. CDR3 bases: TGTGCCAGCAGCGTCGGCTCTGGGGCCAACGTCCTGACTTTC.